These 24 T cell receptor beta chains came from one sample sequenced in a study of T cell changes during pregnancy in multiple sclerosis. TCRdb keeps only in-frame clones here, not all; method: immunoSEQ multiplex PCR. The table shows 30,000 or so clones, with 89% occurring only once. The source was CD8+ T cells from peripheral blood mononuclear cells, collected in the second trimester of pregnancy. The receptors derive from a female donor with multiple sclerosis, enrolled in a pregnancy study.

V gene TRBV25-1 combines with J gene TRBJ1-2; D uncertain. The V and J ends lost 2 bases and 5 bases respectively, with 9 bases between them. In germline, CDR1 is MGHDK, CDR2 SYGVNS. This CDR3 has 13 residues. The CDR3 loop is CASSERGSYGYTF. DNA for the CDR3: TGTGCCAGCAGTGAAAGAGGATCTTATGGCTACACCTTC.

CDR3 sequence: CAISESPGEEAEAFF. CDR3 bases: TGTGCCATCAGTGAGTCCCCAGGGGAAGAGGCTGAAGCTTTCTTT. V and J are TRBV10-3 and TRBJ1-1; possibly TRBD1 for D (6 bases). The V end lost 0 bases, the J end lost 6 bases, and 14 bases lay between the germline ends. The CDR3 runs to 15 residues. Germline V gene data show CDR1 as ENHRY and CDR2 as SYGVKD.

This rearrangement joins TRBV14 to TRBJ2-2; maybe TRBD2 (5 bases). This CDR3 comprises 14 residues. Trimming took off 2 bases at V and 5 bases at J, with 9 bases between the two ends. Per the germline V gene, CDR1 is SGHDN and CDR2 is FVKESK. The CDR3 bases are TGTGCCAGCAGCCAAAGCGGAAAAACCGGGGAGCTGTTTTTT. Residues: CASSQSGKTGELFF.

The gene calls are TRBV2 and TRBJ2-7; 7 bases are shared with TRBD1. The germline CDR1 and CDR2 sequences are SNHLY and FYNNEI. The CDR3 runs 16 residues. With V trimmed by 3 bases and J by 2 bases, 10 bases remained unmatched. As DNA, the CDR3 is TGTGCCAGCAGTGACCGACAGGGTTTGGATACCTACGAGCAGTACTTC. It is translated as CASSDRQGLDTYEQYF.

This chain connects TRBV27 to TRBJ2-3; TRBD2 matches 10 bases. The V and J ends lost 5 bases and 3 bases, in that order; junction bases with no gene match: 11. The CDR3 extends over 17 amino acids. Germline V gene lookup returns CDR1 MNHEY and CDR2 SMNVEV (reference sequence). The chain's CDR3 is CASSLREREGHTDTQYF. The CDR3 nucleotides are TGTGCCAGCAGTCTAAGGGAGCGGGAGGGCCATACAGATACGCAGTATTTT.

The chain couples TRBV9 to TRBJ2-3, with 8 bases that match TRBD2. Germline values: CDR1 SGDLS, CDR2 YYNGEE. This CDR3 has 15 residues. V lost 2 bases to trimming and J lost 4 bases; unmatched junction nucleotides: 6. The CDR3 sequence: CASSVGRGGADTQYF. In DNA form, the CDR3 reads TGTGCCAGCAGCGTTGGCCGGGGGGGCGCAGATACGCAGTATTTT.

The chain is built from TRBV27 and TRBJ2-1, with D possibly TRBD2 on 6 matching bases. The germline CDR1 and CDR2 sequences are MNHEY and SMNVEV (reference sequence). V was cut by 5 bases and J by 6 bases, with 14 bases left in between. CDR3 size: 14 residues. CDR3 amino acids: CASSPPLARNEQFF. The CDR3 nucleotides read TGTGCCAGCAGTCCTCCACTAGCTCGCAATGAGCAGTTCTTC.

The V gene is TRBV9, the J gene TRBJ2-1, with TRBD2 identical over 7 bases. Unmatched junction bases numbered 9, after V lost 6 bases and J lost 6 bases. CDR3 length: 14 amino acids. Germline CDR1 reads SGDLS; CDR2 reads YYNGEE. The CDR3 here is CASTSTGGSNEQFF. The CDR3 DNA sequence: TGTGCCAGCACCTCTACCGGGGGGAGCAATGAGCAGTTCTTC.

The chain has TRBV7-9 and TRBJ2-5, with D perhaps TRBD1 (6 bases). V dropped 4 bases and J dropped 5 bases, with 17 bases sitting between them. This CDR3 region has 15 residues. Per germline, CDR1 SEHNR and CDR2 FQNEAQ (reference sequence). The CDR3 DNA reads as TGTGCCAGCAGCTCCCAGTGGACAGAAATGGAGACCCAGTACTTC. It is translated as CASSSQWTEMETQYF.

The rearrangement uses TRBV2 and TRBJ2-3; maybe TRBD1 (6 bases). The V gene's germline CDR1 is SNHLY and CDR2 FYNNEI. CDR3 length equals 13 residues. CDR3 bases: TGTACGGTCTGGACAGCATACACAGATACGCAGTATTTT. Amino acid sequence: CTVWTAYTDTQYF.

This chain links TRBV9 with TRBJ1-3; no firm D call. The CDR3 loop spans 14 amino acids. Germline values: CDR1 SGDLS, CDR2 YYNGEE. Trimming removed 4 bases at V and 4 bases at J, with 12 bases between. The CDR3, as DNA: TGTGCCAGCAGCCCCTCCGGGGTCGGAAACACCATATATTTT. Translated: CASSPSGVGNTIYF.

This sequence joins TRBV5-6 and TRBJ2-7; weak D call: TRBD1 (5 bases). Germline CDR1 SGHDT, CDR2 YYEEEE. Trimming shortened V by 1 base and J by 9 bases, and 11 bases separated the two germline ends. The length of the CDR3 is 12 residues. Here the CDR3 reads CASSLSGSGQYF. CDR3 bases: TGTGCCAGCAGCTTGTCAGGGTCCGGGCAGTACTTC.

The chain combines TRBV11-2 with TRBJ2-7; perhaps TRBD2 as D (5 bases). The CDR3 covers 12 residues. Germline assignment: CDR1 SGHAT and CDR2 FQNNGV. V lost 1 base to trimming and J lost 9 bases, with 10 bases between them. The CDR3 spells CASSLVSRGQYF. In nucleotides, the CDR3 is TGTGCCAGCAGCTTAGTATCACGGGGGCAGTACTTC. The full variable domain, in which reference TRBV11-2 and TRBJ2-7 provide the parts outside the CDR3, is EAGVAQSPRYKIIEKRQSVAFWCNPISGHATLYWYQQILGQGPKLLIQFQNNGVVDDSQLPKDRFSAERLKGVDSTLKIQPAKLEDSAVYLCASSLVSRGQYFGPGTRLTVT.

This clone was counted a single time. V and J are TRBV27 and TRBJ1-1; D not resolved. V was pared by 5 bases and J by 0 bases, with 13 bases between. The CDR3 is 15 residues long. Looked up from germline, CDR1 is MNHEY and CDR2 is SMNVEV (reference sequence). CDR3 DNA: TGTGCCAGCAGTCCCCAGGTACCCATGAACACTGAAGCTTTCTTT. Its translation is CASSPQVPMNTEAFF.

The J gene is TRBJ2-7, the V gene TRBV9; TRBD1 might be the D (6 bases). Trimming shortened V by 5 bases and J by 2 bases, and 11 bases separated the two germline ends. This CDR3 region has 13 residues. Germline V lookup: CDR1 SGDLS, CDR2 YYNGEE. CDR3 in amino acids: CASSPRGAYEQYF. CDR3 coding DNA: TGTGCCAGCAGTCCCAGGGGAGCCTACGAGCAGTACTTC.

The chain recombines TRBV9 with TRBJ2-7, with TRBD1 identical over 7 bases. CDR3 size: 14 residues. CDR1 is SGDLS and CDR2 is YYNGEE in the germline V gene. The trim removed 3 bases at V and 0 bases at J, leaving 3 bases unmatched. CDR3 amino acids: CASSAQGDSYEQYF. DNA of the CDR3: TGTGCCAGCAGCGCGCAGGGGGACTCCTACGAGCAGTACTTC. Full variable domain (outside the CDR3, taken from reference TRBV9 and TRBJ2-7): DSGVTQTPKHLITATGQRVTLRCSPRSGDLSVYWYQQSLDQGLQFLIQYYNGEERAKGNILERFSAQQFPDLHSELNLSSLELGDSALYFCASSAQGDSYEQYFGPGTRLTVT.

The chain carries TRBV5-1 and TRBJ1-1; D ambiguous. The CDR3 loop spans 12 amino acids. V was pared by 4 bases and J by 8 bases, with 12 bases between. Germline CDR1 SGHRS, CDR2 YFSETQ. The CDR3 nucleotides are TGCGCCAGCAGCCGGGGTGCGGGCGAAGCTTTCTTT. Encoded protein: CASSRGAGEAFF.

The chain links TRBV2 to TRBJ2-7, with D possibly TRBD2 on 5 matching bases. Germline assignment: CDR1 SNHLY and CDR2 FYNNEI. The ends were cut back, 8 bases at V and 5 bases at J, with 7 bases in the middle. The CDR3 totals 10 residues. The CDR3: CASVGNEQYF. CDR3 nucleotide sequence: TGTGCCAGCGTCGGGAACGAGCAGTACTTC.

The CDR3 is CASSGRVNEQYF. Here the CDR3 DNA reads TGTGCCAGCAGCGGCAGGGTAAACGAGCAGTACTTC. The chain links TRBV2 to TRBJ2-7, with D possibly TRBD1 on 5 matching bases. Germline V CDR1 and CDR2: SNHLY, FYNNEI. CDR3 length equals 12 residues. V was cut by 6 bases and J by 5 bases, with 11 bases left in between.

The genes are TRBV11-2 and TRBJ2-5; perhaps TRBD1 as D (6 bases). V was trimmed by 5 bases and J by 0 bases, leaving 13 bases between them. The CDR3 totals 15 residues. Germline V gives CDR1 SGHAT, CDR2 FQNNGV. The CDR3 sequence is CASSPFEGDQETQYF. CDR3 bases: TGTGCCAGCAGCCCGTTTGAGGGGGACCAAGAGACCCAGTACTTC.

This chain joins TRBV10-2 and TRBJ2-7, with 8 bases that match TRBD2. The length of the CDR3 is 14 residues. Germline values: CDR1 WSHSY, CDR2 SAAADI. J lost 6 bases, V lost 1 base, and 5 bases had no gene match. The CDR3 DNA reads as TGCGCCAGCAGTGAGTTCGCGGGGGGCGGCGAGCAGTACTTC. Translation gives CASSEFAGGGEQYF.

The chain is built from TRBV27 and TRBJ2-1, with 8 bases that match TRBD1. V lost 3 bases, J lost 10 bases, and 17 bases stayed unmatched. Germline CDR1 reads MNHEY; CDR2 reads SMNVEV (reference sequence). The length of the CDR3 is 17 residues. As DNA, the CDR3 is TGTGCCAGCAGTTTGAGACAGAAGGGACAGGCGCGAGGGGAGCAGTTCTTC. This sequence encodes CASSLRQKGQARGEQFF.

V and J are TRBV5-6 and TRBJ2-5; 12 bases fit TRBD2. This CDR3 has 17 residues. Germline trimming cut 6 bases from V and 0 bases from J; bases unmatched to any gene: 9. Germline V CDR1 and CDR2: SGHDT, YYEEEE. CDR3 DNA sequence: TGTGCCAGCACCCGGACTAGCGGGAAAGCGTACCAAGAGACCCAGTACTTC. It encodes CASTRTSGKAYQETQYF.

The CDR3 region has the DNA TGTGCCAGCAGCCAAGTAGGCCTAGCGGGGTACAATGAGCAGTTCTTC. Residues: CASSQVGLAGYNEQFF. The V and J genes are TRBV14 and TRBJ2-1, with 9 bases aligning to TRBD2. V gave up 1 base and J gave up 4 bases; unmatched junction bases: 5. Germline lookup yields CDR1 SGHDN and CDR2 FVKESK. This CDR3 contains 16 residues.